This record looks at one T cell receptor (beta chain) sequence and its context. Method: immunoSEQ multiplex PCR; TCRdb's copy keeps in-frame clones and lacks some. The sample carries about 22,000 clones, around 73% recorded once. These data come from a study of chemoradiotherapy in HPV16-positive cancers. About the study: Functional T-cell assays on two HPV16-positive patients' cells defined candidate HPV-specific clones and common TCR motifs.

The trim removed 4 bases at V and 6 bases at J, leaving 8 bases unmatched. The CDR3 runs to 14 residues. Germline lookup yields CDR1 MDHEN and CDR2 SYDVKM. This receptor was taken from a human donor with HPV-associated anogenital cancer. This specimen was taken from a patient who underwent chemoradiotherapy. The genes are TRBV28 and TRBJ2-7; TRBD2 matches 8 bases. For the CDR3, the DNA is TGTGCCAGCAGTTCCCCTGCGGGAGGCGCCGAGCAGTACTTC. As protein: CASSSPAGGAEQYF.